One sample yielded the 32 T cell receptor beta chains listed below, sequenced in a study of CD8+CD57+ T cells in acquired aplastic anemia. Profiling of TCR beta VDJ combinations and CDR3 sequences used genomic DNA as template. TCRdb used MiXCR to reprocess the reads, holding one entry per CDR3 protein. The data hold 150,000 to 200,000 distinct CDR3 sequences, with 47% observed a single time. Patients sequenced had flow cytometry evidence of CD8+CD57+ cell expansion. The specimen sequenced was sorted CD4+, CD8+, or CD8+CD57+ T cells (not recorded which) from PBMCs. These receptors originate from a human donor with aplastic anemia.

The V call is TRBV2, the J call TRBJ1-5; D not resolved. The CDR3 consists of 12 residues. V gave up 0 bases and J gave up 6 bases, with 3 bases separating them. The germline gives CDR1 SNHLY, CDR2 FYNNEI. CDR3 region: CASSEAIQPQHF. CDR3 nucleotides: TGTGCCAGCAGTGAAGCCATTCAGCCCCAGCATTTT. The full variable domain, with the rest looked up from reference TRBV2 and TRBJ1-5, is EPEVTQTPSHQVTQMGQEVILRCVPISNHLYFYWYRQILGQKVEFLVSFYNNEISEKSEIFDDQFSVERPDGSNFTLKIRSTKLEDSAMYFCASSEAIQPQHFGDGTRLSIL.

This chain connects TRBV11-1 to TRBJ2-1; D possibly uses TRBD1 or TRBD2 (5 bases each). CDR1 and CDR2 (germline): SGHAT, FQDESV (reference sequence). There are 14 residues in the CDR3. V was clipped by 4 bases and J by 6 bases, with 13 bases between them. CDR3 sequence: CASSWGSARNEQFF. CDR3 bases: TGTGCCAGCAGCTGGGGGAGTGCACGCAATGAGCAGTTCTTC. Full variable domain (remainder filled in from reference TRBV11-1 and TRBJ2-1): EAEVAQSPRYKITEKSQAVAFWCDPISGHATLYWYRQILGQGPELLVQFQDESVVDDSQLPKDRFSAERLKGVDSTLKIQPAELGDSAMYLCASSWGSARNEQFFGPGTRLTVL.

The chain recombines TRBV9 with TRBJ2-3, with a possible D match to TRBD2 (7 bases). Germline CDR1 SGDLS, CDR2 YYNGEE. Trimming left V 2 bases short and J 2 bases short, with 15 bases between. The CDR3 has 16 residues. CDR3 DNA: TGTGCCAGCAGCGTCCGGGGGGCTTTTTACACAGATACGCAGTATTTT. Translated, it gives CASSVRGAFYTDTQYF.

The CDR3 DNA is TGCGCCAGCAGTGAGGGGTCCGGATACGAGCAGTACTTC. Amino acid sequence: CASSEGSGYEQYF. The V gene is TRBV10-1, the J gene TRBJ2-7; D not resolved. The V gene's germline CDR1 is WNHNN and CDR2 SYGVQD (reference sequence). The CDR3 has 13 residues. V lost 2 bases and J lost 4, with 9 bases in between.

The V call is TRBV2, the J call TRBJ2-3; 11 nucleotides line up with TRBD2. The V and J ends lost 6 bases and 3 bases, in that order; junction bases with no gene match: 5. Germline assignment: CDR1 SNHLY and CDR2 FYNNEI. This CDR3 comprises 15 residues. The CDR3 DNA is TGTGCCAGCAGACGCCGGACTAGCGGGACAGATACGCAGTATTTT. The encoded protein is CASRRRTSGTDTQYF.

V gene TRBV27 combines with J gene TRBJ1-2, with D maybe TRBD1 (6 bases). The V and J ends lost 6 bases and 3 bases respectively, with 23 bases between them. The CDR3 runs to 17 residues. From germline, CDR1 is MNHEY and CDR2 SMNVEV (reference sequence). This chain's CDR3 is CASRAVFSRGLDYGYTF. DNA for the CDR3: TGTGCCAGCAGAGCTGTGTTCTCCAGGGGCCTCGACTATGGCTACACCTTC.

This clonotype showed up just a few times. A much larger clone differs from this one at a single base, so this may be a read error. The conserved closing phenylalanine or tryptophan is absent in this CDR3, likely reflecting a read error. The V call is TRBV7-9, the J call TRBJ2-3; TRBD1 matches 8 bases. Germline values: CDR1 SEHNR, CDR2 FQNEAQ (reference sequence). The CDR3 length is 13 residues. The V and J ends lost 4 bases and 9 bases, in that order; junction bases with no gene match: 6. CDR3 sequence: CASSSGGATTQYL. CDR3 sequence (DNA): TGTGCCAGCAGCTCAGGGGGCGCCACGACGCAGTATCTT.

The CDR3 region is CAISEVGAGETQYF. CDR3 bases: TGTGCCATCAGTGAGGTGGGGGCTGGGGAGACCCAGTACTTC. The rearrangement links TRBV10-3 to TRBJ2-5; D might be TRBD1 (6 bases). Per the germline V gene, CDR1 is ENHRY and CDR2 is SYGVKD. The CDR3 is 14 amino acids. V was trimmed by 2 bases and J by 5 bases, leaving 12 bases between them.

The CDR3 DNA reads as TGCAGCGTTGTACTGGCTCCGGATGGCTACACCTTC. This sequence encodes CSVVLAPDGYTF. This sequence joins TRBV29-1 and TRBJ1-2; D uncertain. Germline V gives CDR1 SQVTM, CDR2 ANQGSEA. The CDR3 has 12 residues. Trimming pared 4 bases from V and 6 bases from J, leaving 12 bases between. Looking up the rest from reference TRBV29-1 and TRBJ1-2 gives the full variable domain: SAVISQKPSRDICQRGTSLTIQCQVDSQVTMMFWYRQQPGQSLTLIATANQGSEATYESGFVIDKFPISRPNLTFSTLTVSNMSPEDSSIYLCSVVLAPDGYTFGSGTRLTVV.

In this sample, this clonotype turned up many times. The V gene is TRBV6-5, the J gene TRBJ2-7, with TRBD2 matching 10 bases. CDR1 MNHEY and CDR2 SVGAGI come from the germline V gene. J lost 3 bases, V lost 4 bases, and 6 bases had no gene match. This CDR3 spans 15 amino acids. CDR3: CASSSGLAVIYEQYF. The CDR3 coding sequence is TGTGCCAGCAGTTCCGGACTAGCGGTTATCTACGAGCAGTACTTC.

In this sample, this clonotype turned up many times. The chain is built from TRBV20-1 and TRBJ1-4, with D possibly matching TRBD1 (5 bases). The germline gives CDR1 DFQATT, CDR2 SNEGSKA (reference sequence). The CDR3 runs 11 residues. Trimming removed 4 bases at V and 8 bases at J, with 8 bases between. CDR3 sequence (DNA): TGCAGTGCTACTGGGGGGGAAAAACTGTTTTTT. Translated, it gives CSATGGEKLFF.

The rearrangement links TRBV6-1 to TRBJ1-1; D is perhaps TRBD1 (5 bases). The CDR3 has 15 amino acids. V shed 5 bases and J shed 3 bases, with 16 bases lying between them. Germline V gene lookup returns CDR1 MNHNS and CDR2 SASEGT. CDR3 sequence: CASSPLSGQDTEAFF. The CDR3 coding sequence is TGTGCCAGCAGTCCCCTATCAGGGCAGGACACTGAAGCTTTCTTT.

V usage is TRBV18 and J usage is TRBJ2-6; D is unresolved. V gave up 0 bases and J gave up 0 bases, with 12 bases separating them. Germline CDR1 is KGHSH and CDR2 is LQKENI. The CDR3 runs 18 residues. As DNA, the CDR3 is TGTGCCAGCTCACCACCCAATTCTCGGAGCTCTGGGGCCAACGTCCTGACTTTC. It encodes CASSPPNSRSSGANVLTF.

This clonotype was observed a few times. V is TRBV10-3 and J is TRBJ1-2, with TRBD1 matching 8 bases. Germline values: CDR1 ENHRY, CDR2 SYGVKD. J was trimmed by 5 bases and V by 6 bases; bases with no gene match: 2. This CDR3 spans 12 amino acids. CDR3 DNA: TGTGCCATCAGCCGGACAGGGTATGGCTACACCTTC. Protein product: CAISRTGYGYTF.

The table lists this clonotype with a count of one. The conserved phenylalanine or tryptophan normally closing the CDR3 is absent here, so this likely arose from a read error. The chain couples TRBV20-1 to TRBJ2-7, with 10 positions matching TRBD1. In germline, CDR1 is DFQATT, CDR2 SNEGSKA (reference sequence). Trimming at V came to 7 bases and at J to 5 bases, leaving 11 bases not matched to a gene. This CDR3 spans 14 amino acids. This CDR3 is CSVPGQGGAHEQYS. The CDR3 DNA reads as TGCAGTGTTCCAGGACAGGGGGGTGCCCACGAGCAGTACTCC.

This rearrangement joins TRBV20-1 to TRBJ2-1; either TRBD1 or TRBD2 may supply D (5 bases each). This CDR3 has 15 residues. V lost 3 bases to trimming and J lost 3 bases, with 15 bases between them. Per germline, CDR1 DFQATT and CDR2 SNEGSKA (reference sequence). As DNA, the CDR3 is TGCAGTGCTAGCGGGACCCCAGATCGCTACAATGAGCAGTTCTTC. It specifies CSASGTPDRYNEQFF.

This rearrangement joins TRBV14 to TRBJ2-2, with TRBD1 as a possible D gene (5 bases). This CDR3 has 15 residues. V lost 6 bases and J 5 bases, leaving 16 bases between the germline ends. The germline V gene has CDR1 SGHDN and CDR2 FVKESK. CDR3 amino acids: CASSYSGHRTGELFF. CDR3 bases: TGTGCCAGCAGTTACTCCGGACACAGGACCGGGGAGCTGTTTTTT. The entire variable domain, with the rest obtained from reference TRBV14 and TRBJ2-2, is as follows: EAGVTQFPSHSVIEKGQTVTLRCDPISGHDNLYWYRRVMGKEIKFLLHFVKESKQDESGMPNNRFLAERTGGTYSTLKVQPAELEDSGVYFCASSYSGHRTGELFFGEGSRLTVL.

The CDR3 protein is CASNIGGREGGIQYF. CDR3 bases: TGTGCCAGCAACATAGGCGGGAGGGAAGGGGGCATTCAGTACTTC. The V and J genes are TRBV6-1 and TRBJ2-4; 9 bases match TRBD2. V was pared by 7 bases and J by 9 bases, with 13 bases of the junction left unmatched. Germline V gene sequence: CDR1 MNHNS, CDR2 SASEGT. The CDR3 runs 15 residues.

As to this clonotype: This may arise from a read error, as a much more abundant clone is one base away. The rearrangement links TRBV5-1 to TRBJ1-1; D gene uncertain. The CDR3 runs to 14 residues. Germline lookup yields CDR1 SGHRS and CDR2 YFSETQ. Written as DNA, the CDR3 is TGCGCCAGCAGATCGAGGGCGGGAGGGCAAGTGGCTATCTTT. This encodes CASRSRAGGQVAIF.

Turning to this clonotype: Lacking the conserved final phenylalanine or tryptophan, this CDR3 likely reflects a read error. It is unclear where the CDR3 begins or ends on the DNA, so no DNA is shown, and the CDR3 is as TCRdb lists it. This chain uses TRBV12-3 or TRBV12-4 with TRBJ1-6. A total of 8 residues make up the CDR3, ends included. The CDR3 here is CASSSTVS.

This clonotype was recorded at least ten times. The chain has TRBV12-3 or TRBV12-4 and TRBJ2-2, with TRBD1 matching 12 bases. The CDR3 consists of 17 residues. The trim removed 7 bases at V and 5 bases at J, leaving 11 bases unmatched. CDR3 DNA sequence: TGTGCCAGCAACAGACCGGGACAGGGGGCGGTAACCGGGGAGCTGTTTTTT. It specifies CASNRPGQGAVTGELFF.

This clonotype was seen many times. The DNA is omitted, as the CDR3 cannot be located on it reliably, and the CDR3 follows TCRdb's listing. The rearrangement links TRBV7-8 to TRBJ2-3. Per the germline V gene, CDR1 is SGHVS and CDR2 is FQNEAQ. 11 amino acids form the CDR3, both terminal residues included. This CDR3 is CASTLADTQYF.

In the case of this clonotype: Relative to the germline gene, one junction end is altered; a read error may explain this. The chain has TRBV20-1 and TRBJ1-2, with TRBD1 identical over 7 bases. CDR1 and CDR2 (germline): DFQATT, SNEGSKA (reference sequence). This CDR3 is built from 12 residues. In DNA, the CDR3 is TGCAGTGCTGGAGAGGGACAGTATGGCTACACCTTC. Translating gives CSAGEGQYGYTF.

This clonotype was counted many times. V gene TRBV9 combines with J gene TRBJ2-5; possibly TRBD2 for D (5 bases). Germline values: CDR1 SGDLS, CDR2 YYNGEE. V lost 3 bases to trimming and J lost 4 bases, with 10 bases between them. This CDR3 contains 13 residues. CDR3 residues: CASSGSGRETQYF. The CDR3 nucleotides read TGTGCCAGCAGCGGGTCGGGGAGAGAGACCCAGTACTTC. The full variable domain, rest sourced from reference TRBV9 and TRBJ2-5, is DSGVTQTPKHLITATGQRVTLRCSPRSGDLSVYWYQQSLDQGLQFLIQYYNGEERAKGNILERFSAQQFPDLHSELNLSSLELGDSALYFCASSGSGRETQYFGPGTRLLVL.

The chain links TRBV19 to TRBJ2-1, with D tentatively TRBD1 (5 bases). V was clipped by 6 bases and J by 1 base, with 10 bases between them. CDR1 LNHDA and CDR2 SQIVND come from the germline V gene (reference sequence). The CDR3 loop spans 14 amino acids. The CDR3 coding sequence is TGTGCCAGTAGGACCCAGGGTTCCTACAATGAGCAGTTCTTC. Its protein is CASRTQGSYNEQFF.

This clonotype was observed a few times. The V gene is TRBV3-1, the J gene TRBJ1-1; TRBD1 is a possible D gene (5 bases). This CDR3 is built from 16 residues. CDR1 is LGHDT, CDR2 YNNKEL, per germline (reference sequence). The V and J ends lost 5 bases and 0 bases respectively, with 16 bases between them. CDR3 in DNA: TGTGCCAGCAGCACGAGAGGGGCTTATTTGAACACTGAAGCTTTCTTT. It is translated as CASSTRGAYLNTEAFF.

This clonotype was picked up many times. The rearrangement links TRBV14 to TRBJ1-4, with D hard to call. Germline assignment: CDR1 SGHDN and CDR2 FVKESK. The V end lost 1 base, the J end lost 7 bases, and 7 bases lay between the germline ends. The CDR3 totals 13 residues. The CDR3 DNA reads TGTGCCAGCAGCCAAGGGGCGGGTGAAAAACTGTTTTTT. Its protein is CASSQGAGEKLFF.

This clonotype has more than one count but fewer than ten. The chain recombines TRBV3-1 with TRBJ1-2; D is uncertain. The CDR3 runs to 12 residues. The germline CDR1 and CDR2 sequences are LGHDT and YNNKEL (reference sequence). V lost 1 base, J lost 6 bases, and 6 bases lay in between. The CDR3 loop reads CASSQATNGYTF. The CDR3, as DNA: TGTGCCAGCAGCCAAGCCACAAATGGCTACACCTTC.

A word on this clonotype: The junction does not match germline at one end; this may be a read error. The chain carries TRBV10-3 and TRBJ1-2; weak D call: TRBD1 (5 bases). This CDR3 region has 11 residues. In germline, CDR1 is ENHRY, CDR2 SYGVKD. CDR3 DNA sequence: TGTGCCGTCAGTGACAGCTCTGGAAACACCTTC. Protein: CAVSDSSGNTF.

This clonotype was detected ten times or more. The chain employs TRBV12-3 or TRBV12-4 and TRBJ2-2; 8 bases are shared with TRBD1. J was trimmed by 7 bases and V by 7 bases; bases with no gene match: 5. The length of the CDR3 is 13 residues. The CDR3 region is CASTDRAYGELFF. As DNA, the CDR3 is TGTGCCAGCACGGACAGGGCCTACGGGGAGCTGTTTTTT.

This chain links TRBV12-3 or TRBV12-4 with TRBJ2-3, with 10 positions matching TRBD2. V gave up 6 bases and J gave up 0 bases; unmatched junction bases: 3. This CDR3 spans 15 amino acids. The CDR3 DNA sequence: TGTGCCAGCAGCCTGACTAGCGGGAGCACAGATACGCAGTATTTT. It translates to CASSLTSGSTDTQYF.

A remark on this clonotype: Germline is not matched at one junction end, which may reflect a read error. The chain links TRBV2 to TRBJ1-5, with D maybe TRBD1 (6 bases). The CDR3 totals 15 residues. CDR1 is SNHLY and CDR2 is FYNNEI in the germline V gene. CDR3 residues: CASGYDGGDNQSQHF. The CDR3 nucleotides are TGTGCCAGCGGGTATGATGGGGGGGACAATCAGTCCCAGCATTTT. Filled out from reference TRBV2 and TRBJ1-5, the complete variable domain reads EPEVTQTPSHQVTQMGQEVILRCVPISNHLYFYWYRQILGQKVEFLVSFYNNEISEKSEIFDDQFSVERPDGSNFTLKIRSTKLEDSAMYFCASGYDGGDNQSQHFGDGTRLSIL.